Each of the 9 T cell receptor beta chains below was sequenced from the same sample in a study of T-cell memory formation after mild COVID-19. One entry per CDR3 protein results from TCRdb running MiXCR on the 5' RACE reads. The repertoire includes about 82,000 distinct CDR3 sequences, more than 13% of them detected once, and roughly two fifths sits in the top ten. The sequencing input was PBMCs or a T cell subset sorted from them (not recorded which). These receptors all come from a man younger than 30 who had mild COVID-19 (a few samples of this study predate the infection). Cell type and time point are not known.

This clonotype has just a few counts. The CDR3 spells CSVPKAGNEQFF. CDR3 coding DNA: TGCAGCGTCCCGAAGGCGGGGAATGAGCAGTTCTTC. The gene calls are TRBV29-1 and TRBJ2-1; D might be TRBD2 (6 bases). The CDR3 contains 12 residues. The V gene's germline CDR1 is SQVTM and CDR2 ANQGSEA. Trimming cost V 6 bases and J 7 bases, with 13 bases left between them.

This rearrangement joins TRBV12-3 or TRBV12-4 to TRBJ2-7; a weak D match, TRBD1 (6 bases). V dropped 3 bases and J dropped 3 bases, with 18 bases sitting between them. The CDR3 is 16 residues long. In DNA form, the CDR3 reads TGTGCCAGCAGTTTTATAGTAGGGGGTGAACACTACGAGCAGTACTTC. Translated: CASSFIVGGEHYEQYF.

This clonotype has just a few counts. The chain couples TRBV7-9 to TRBJ1-1, with D possibly matching TRBD1 (6 bases). V gave up 5 bases and J gave up 2 bases, with 15 bases separating them. CDR1 and CDR2 (germline): SEHNR, FQNEAQ (reference sequence). CDR3 length equals 15 residues. The CDR3 nucleotides read TGTGCCAGCAGCCCTCCAGGGGCGCGAAACACTGAAGCTTTCTTT. Translated: CASSPPGARNTEAFF.

The chain links TRBV4-1 to TRBJ1-2; a possible D gene is TRBD1 (5 bases). Trimming left V 4 bases short and J 4 bases short, with 10 bases between. The germline V gene has CDR1 MGHRA and CDR2 YSYEKL. The CDR3 contains 13 residues. CDR3 nucleotides: TGCGCCAGCAGCCCGGGGGAGGGCTATGGCTACACCTTC. It yields the protein CASSPGEGYGYTF.

This clonotype was counted only a few times. V is TRBV5-1 and J is TRBJ1-1; D gene unclear. The V end was cut by 4 bases, the J end by 3 bases, with 13 bases between. CDR3 length equals 14 residues. CDR1 and CDR2 (germline): SGHRS, YFSETQ. CDR3 region: CASSRGLGDTEAFF. The DNA for the CDR3 is TGCGCCAGCAGCCGTGGCCTGGGAGACACTGAAGCTTTCTTT.

This chain links TRBV7-2 with TRBJ1-3, with D possibly matching TRBD1 (6 bases). Trimming took 10 bases from V and 2 from J, leaving 18 bases between them. The CDR3 is 15 residues long. The germline V gene has CDR1 SGHTA and CDR2 FQGNSA. The CDR3 DNA is TGTGCCACCGCCGGGGGGGGCTGGCCTGGAAACACCATATATTTT. Translated: CATAGGGWPGNTIYF.

The chain carries TRBV27 and TRBJ2-5; 11 bases fit TRBD1. CDR3 length equals 14 residues. Germline CDR1 and CDR2: MNHEY and SMNVEV (reference sequence). V was clipped by 5 bases and J by 4 bases; unmatched bases: 3. The chain's CDR3 is CASSRGQGGETQYF. DNA of the CDR3: TGTGCCAGCAGTAGGGGACAGGGGGGAGAGACCCAGTACTTC.

This clonotype was counted many times. The genes are TRBV19 and TRBJ2-7; TRBD1 agrees at 9 bases. V lost 3 bases and J lost 6; bases outside the gene matches: 3. The CDR3 is 13 residues long. Germline loops: CDR1 LNHDA, CDR2 SQIVND (reference sequence). The CDR3: CASSMGTGREQYF. In DNA form, the CDR3 reads TGTGCCAGTAGTATGGGGACAGGGCGCGAGCAGTACTTC.

This clonotype was counted a few times. The chain uses TRBV27 and TRBJ1-5; no clear D. Germline V gene data show CDR1 as MNHEY and CDR2 as SMNVEV (reference sequence). The length of the CDR3 is 13 residues. Trimming took off 7 bases at V and 5 bases at J, with 12 bases between the two ends. CDR3 loop: CASTWRKDQPQHF. The CDR3 region has the DNA TGTGCCAGCACCTGGCGGAAAGATCAGCCCCAGCATTTT.